Below are 10 T cell receptor beta chains sequenced from a single sample in a study of regulatory T cells in long-lasting Graves disease. Specified time point: newly diagnosed GD, antithyroid drugs for less than 3 months. The TCR library was made from RNA extracted from PBMCs. Investigators prepared the TCR beta libraries by applying iRepertoire HTBI primers and Arm-PCR of CDR3 regions. MiXCR was run by TCRdb on the multiplex PCR reads, yielding one entry per CDR3 protein. The sample records approximately 230,000 distinct CDR3 sequences, about 16% being singletons. This specimen consisted of peripheral blood mononuclear cells (PBMCs), obtained at new diagnosis, from a patient treated with antithyroid drugs. These receptors were obtained from a female donor with Graves disease.

This clonotype was detected only a few times. The rearrangement uses TRBV5-4 and TRBJ2-1, with 10 bases matching TRBD2. The CDR3 is 15 amino acids. V lost 4 bases to trimming and J lost 5 bases; unmatched junction nucleotides: 6. The V gene's germline CDR1 is SGHNT and CDR2 YYREEE (reference sequence). The CDR3 DNA follows: TGTGCCAGCAGCCCGCGGACTAGCGGAAACAATGAGCAGTTCTTC. The encoded protein is CASSPRTSGNNEQFF. Full variable domain (remainder filled in from reference TRBV5-4 and TRBJ2-1): ETGVTQSPTHLIKTRGQQVTLRCSSQSGHNTVSWYQQALGQGPQFIFQYYREEENGRGNFPPRFSGLQFPNYSSELNVNALELDDSALYLCASSPRTSGNNEQFFGPGTRLTVL.

With respect to this clonotype: Possible read error: a much larger clone is one base away. The chain couples TRBV6-2 or TRBV6-3 to TRBJ2-3; D unclear. Germline V gene lookup returns CDR1 MNHEY and CDR2 SVGEGT. This CDR3 has 13 amino acids. CDR3 amino acids: CASGYSTADTQYF. As DNA, the CDR3 is TGTGCCAGCGGTTACTCGACGGCAGATACGCAGTATTTT.

There are many counts of this clonotype. This chain uses TRBV3-2 with TRBJ2-7; TRBD1, the table's D call, lacks a check against the DNA. TRBV3-2 is deemed a pseudogene. The CDR3 has 15 residues. The CDR3 sequence: CASNPPTGTIPEQYF. The CDR3 coding sequence is TGTGCCAGCAACCCACCGACAGGAACTATTCCCGAGCAGTACTTC.

This clonotype was detected ten times or more. The chain is built from TRBV3-1 and TRBJ2-2, with TRBD1 as a possible D gene (6 bases). CDR1 is LGHDT, CDR2 YNNKEL, per germline (reference sequence). The CDR3 has 16 amino acids. With 0 bases removed from V and 1 base from J, the gap between germline ends came to 9 bases. The CDR3 nucleotides are TGTGCCAGCAGCCAAGAAGGCAGGGGGAACACCGGGGAGCTGTTTTTT. As protein: CASSQEGRGNTGELFF.

The genes are TRBV6-1 and TRBJ1-2; 11 nucleotides align to TRBD1. CDR3 length: 15 residues. Looked up from germline, CDR1 is MNHNS and CDR2 is SASEGT. V lost 10 bases and J lost 2; bases outside the gene matches: 9. This chain's CDR3 is CATSSRDRGNYGYTF. Here the CDR3 DNA reads TGTGCCACCTCCTCCCGGGACAGGGGGAACTATGGCTACACCTTC.

The chain couples TRBV9 to TRBJ2-1; D might be TRBD2 (6 bases). The CDR3 consists of 13 residues. Trimming took 0 bases from V and 5 from J, leaving 6 bases between them. The germline V gene encodes CDR1 SGDLS and CDR2 YYNGEE. Written as DNA, the CDR3 is TGTGCCAGCAGCGTAGGGACTAACAATGAGCAGTTCTTC. Translation: CASSVGTNNEQFF.

This clonotype has at least ten counts. The genes are TRBV3-1 and TRBJ2-7; tentative D call: TRBD2 (6 bases). V dropped 0 bases and J dropped 6 bases, with 15 bases sitting between them. CDR1 is LGHDT and CDR2 is YNNKEL in the germline V gene (reference sequence). This CDR3 region has 15 residues. The CDR3 DNA is TGTGCCAGCAGCCAAGATTCGGGAGAGGGAAGCGAGCAGTACTTC. Translating gives CASSQDSGEGSEQYF.

This clonotype was counted only a few times. One base away lies a much larger clone, so this may be a sequencing read error. The chain uses TRBV3-1 and TRBJ1-2, with unresolved D. Per the germline V gene, CDR1 is LGHDT and CDR2 is YNNKEL (reference sequence). There are 14 residues in the CDR3. Trimming removed 6 bases from V and 2 bases from J, with 13 bases in between. CDR3 amino acids: CASRMGSSNYGYTF. The CDR3 DNA follows: TGTGCCAGCAGGATGGGGAGCTCAAACTATGGCTACACCTTC.

This clonotype has at least ten counts. This chain connects TRBV10-3 to TRBJ2-1; TRBD1 might be the D (5 bases). CDR3 size: 14 residues. The V gene's germline CDR1 is ENHRY and CDR2 SYGVKD. V was trimmed by 7 bases and J by 2 bases, leaving 12 bases between them. The CDR3: CAITQGTPYNEQFF. CDR3 DNA sequence: TGTGCCATCACCCAGGGAACCCCCTACAATGAGCAGTTCTTC.

This clonotype was detected many times. Here the CDR3 DNA reads TGTGCCAGCAGCCCCCGGACTAGCGGGAGCTACTACAATGAGCAGTTCTTC. Translation: CASSPRTSGSYYNEQFF. The chain combines TRBV11-3 with TRBJ2-1; 13 positions match TRBD2. With 5 bases clipped from V and 3 bases from J, the junction kept 7 bases outside the gene matches. CDR1 and CDR2 from the germline V gene are SGHNT and YENEEA. The CDR3 runs to 17 residues. Complete variable domain (other parts from reference TRBV11-3 and TRBJ2-1): EAGVVQSPRYKIIEKKQPVAFWCNPISGHNTLYWYLQNLGQGPELLIRYENEEAVDDSQLPKDRFSAERLKGVDSTLKIQPAELGDSAVYLCASSPRTSGSYYNEQFFGPGTRLTVL.